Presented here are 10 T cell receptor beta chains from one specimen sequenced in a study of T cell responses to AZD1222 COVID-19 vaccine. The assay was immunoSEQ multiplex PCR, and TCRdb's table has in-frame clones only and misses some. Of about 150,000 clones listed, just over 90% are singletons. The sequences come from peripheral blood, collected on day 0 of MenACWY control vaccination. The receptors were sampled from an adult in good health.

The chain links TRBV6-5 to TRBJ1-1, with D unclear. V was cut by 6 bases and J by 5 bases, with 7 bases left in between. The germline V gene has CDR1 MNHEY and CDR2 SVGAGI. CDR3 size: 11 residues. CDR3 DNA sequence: TGTGCCAGCAGGAAACAGACTGAAGCTTTCTTT. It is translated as CASRKQTEAFF.

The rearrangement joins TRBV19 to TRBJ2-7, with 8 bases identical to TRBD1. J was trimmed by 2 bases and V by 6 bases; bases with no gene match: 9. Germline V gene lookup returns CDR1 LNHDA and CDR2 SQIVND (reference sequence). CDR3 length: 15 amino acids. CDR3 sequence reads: CASRLNPGQAYEQYF. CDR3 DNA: TGTGCCAGTAGGTTGAATCCGGGACAGGCCTACGAGCAGTACTTC.

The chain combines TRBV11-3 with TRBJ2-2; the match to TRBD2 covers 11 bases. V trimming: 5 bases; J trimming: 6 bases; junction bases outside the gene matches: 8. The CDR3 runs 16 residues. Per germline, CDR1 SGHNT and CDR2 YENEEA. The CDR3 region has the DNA TGTGCCAGCAGCCGTAGCGGGAGGGCCGGTCCCGGGGAGCTGTTTTTT. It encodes CASSRSGRAGPGELFF.

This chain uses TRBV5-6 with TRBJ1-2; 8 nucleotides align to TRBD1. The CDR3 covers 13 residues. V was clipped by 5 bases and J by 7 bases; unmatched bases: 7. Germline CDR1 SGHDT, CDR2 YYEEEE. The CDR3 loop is CASSPGTGTGYTF. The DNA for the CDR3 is TGTGCCAGCAGTCCCGGGACAGGTACTGGCTACACCTTC.

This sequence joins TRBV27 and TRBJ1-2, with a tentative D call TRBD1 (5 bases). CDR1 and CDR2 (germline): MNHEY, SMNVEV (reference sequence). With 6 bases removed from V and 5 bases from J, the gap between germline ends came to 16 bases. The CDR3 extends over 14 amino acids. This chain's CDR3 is CASSKNLRQYGYTF. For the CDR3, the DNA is TGTGCCAGCAGCAAGAACCTCAGACAGTATGGCTACACCTTC.

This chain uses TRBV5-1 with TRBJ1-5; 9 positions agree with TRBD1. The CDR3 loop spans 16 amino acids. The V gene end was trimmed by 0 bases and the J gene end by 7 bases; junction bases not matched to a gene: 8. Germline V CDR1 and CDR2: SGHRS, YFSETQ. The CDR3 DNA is TGCGCCAGCAGCTTGGGCGGGACAGGGATCGGGCAGCCCCAGCATTTT. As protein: CASSLGGTGIGQPQHF.

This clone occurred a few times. The CDR3 coding sequence is TGCAGCGTTCGGCTAGCGGGGGCCTTGAACACCGGGGAGCTGTTTTTT. Translation: CSVRLAGALNTGELFF. J is TRBJ2-2 and V is TRBV29-1; TRBD2 agrees at 10 bases. The CDR3 sequence is 16 residues long. Germline assignment: CDR1 SQVTM and CDR2 ANQGSEA. V shed 5 bases, J shed 1 base, and the junction held 7 bases outside the gene matches.

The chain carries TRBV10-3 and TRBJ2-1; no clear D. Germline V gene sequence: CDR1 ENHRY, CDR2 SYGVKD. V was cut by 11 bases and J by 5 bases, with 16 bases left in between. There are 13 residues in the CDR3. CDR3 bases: TGTGCCTCGCGGAGTTATACCAACAATGAGCAGTTCTTC. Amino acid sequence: CASRSYTNNEQFF.

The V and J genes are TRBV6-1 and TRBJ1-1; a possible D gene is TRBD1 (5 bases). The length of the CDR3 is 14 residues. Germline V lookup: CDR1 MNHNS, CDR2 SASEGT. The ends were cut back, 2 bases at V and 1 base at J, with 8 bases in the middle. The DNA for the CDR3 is TGTGCCAGCAGTGAACGCCAGGGGAACACTGAAGCTTTCTTT. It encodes CASSERQGNTEAFF.

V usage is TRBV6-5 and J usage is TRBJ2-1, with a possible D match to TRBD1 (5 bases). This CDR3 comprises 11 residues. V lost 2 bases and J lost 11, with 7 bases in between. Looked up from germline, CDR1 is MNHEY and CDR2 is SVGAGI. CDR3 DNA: TGTGCCAGCAGTTACCAGGGCAAGCAGTTCTTC. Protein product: CASSYQGKQFF.